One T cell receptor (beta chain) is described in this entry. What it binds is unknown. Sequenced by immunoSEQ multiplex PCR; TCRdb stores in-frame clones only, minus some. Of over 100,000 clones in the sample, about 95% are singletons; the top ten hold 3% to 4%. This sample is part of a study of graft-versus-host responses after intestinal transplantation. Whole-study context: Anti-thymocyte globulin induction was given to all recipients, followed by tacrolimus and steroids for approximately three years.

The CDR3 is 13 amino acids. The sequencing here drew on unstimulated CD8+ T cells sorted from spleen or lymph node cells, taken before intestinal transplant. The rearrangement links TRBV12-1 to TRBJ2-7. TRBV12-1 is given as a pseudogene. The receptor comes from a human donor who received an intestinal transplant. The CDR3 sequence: CASSFLGREEQYF. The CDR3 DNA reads TGTGCCAGCAGCTTTTTGGGACGGGAAGAGCAGTACTTC.